This T cell receptor (beta chain) appears in the sequencing data of a study of beta chain features in type 1 diabetes. Study results and caveats: Patients with type 1 diabetes carried fewer insertions and had more deletions at their VDJ junctions.

The CDR3 runs 14 residues. Per germline, CDR1 LNHNV and CDR2 YYDKDF (reference sequence). Trimming removed 1 base from V and 9 bases from J, with 10 bases in between. In its sample, this clone was seen a few times. The antigen is unknown. Every bit of the isolated RNA underwent reverse transcription, so sequencing read expressed TCRB transcripts. Here immunoSEQ multiplex PCR was the method, and the copy in TCRdb shows in-frame clones only, minus some. The data hold 300,000 to 450,000 clones, with 10% to 15% observed a single time. The source of this sequence is a man younger than 35 in good health. V and J are TRBV15 and TRBJ1-6; no clear D. Material for sequencing was naive CD4+ T cells from blood. The CDR3 nucleotides are TGTGCCACCAGCAGAGTCGTTTCGGGTTCACCCCTCCACTTT. Its protein is CATSRVVSGSPLHF.